Each of the 29 T cell receptor beta chains below was sequenced from the same sample in a study of post-analysis software for immune sequencing data. Every TCR beta cDNA library bore unique molecular identifiers. TCRdb itself ran the PCR reads through MiXCR, one entry per CDR3 protein. The table shows roughly 700,000 distinct CDR3 sequences, with 30% occurring only once. The antigens for these receptors are not known. General study findings and limits: Five TRBV segments (TRBV5-6, TRBV5-1 and TRBV20-1 among them) occurred more frequently in patients than in controls.

The sample consisted of blood. These receptors all stem from a girl between 5 and 17 years old with multiple sclerosis.

The V and J genes are TRBV29-1 and TRBJ2-7; D perhaps matches TRBD2 (6 bases). The CDR3 contains 13 residues. Trimming removed 4 bases at V and 2 bases at J, with 12 bases between. Looked up from germline, CDR1 is SQVTM and CDR2 is ANQGSEA. For the CDR3, the DNA is TGCAGCGTTGTGGCAGGGAGGACCTACGAGCAGTACTTC. It specifies CSVVAGRTYEQYF.

This rearrangement joins TRBV5-1 to TRBJ2-2; 7 nucleotides align to TRBD2. This CDR3 is 12 amino acids long. Trimming took 7 bases from V and 4 from J; bases not matched to a gene: 1. Germline CDR1 SGHRS, CDR2 YFSETQ. The CDR3 sequence: CASWGGTGELFF. CDR3 nucleotides: TGCGCCAGCTGGGGGGGCACCGGGGAGCTGTTTTTT.

CDR3 nucleotides: TGTGCCAGCAGCCCCGAGTCAGCCCCTAACAATGAGCAGTTCTTC. Protein: CASSPESAPNNEQFF. The rearrangement uses TRBV7-2 and TRBJ2-1; no firm D call. The CDR3 has 15 residues. Germline V CDR1 and CDR2: SGHTA, FQGNSA. Deletions cut 5 bases from V and 5 bases from J, with 16 bases between.

Turning to this clonotype: A read error may be the cause here, since a much bigger clone is one base away. The CDR3 loop reads CTSSQRGNQPQHF. In DNA form, the CDR3 reads TGTACCAGCAGCCAGCGTGGCAATCAGCCCCAGCATTTT. The chain uses TRBV7-2 and TRBJ1-5; the D is unclear. The CDR3 consists of 13 residues. CDR1 SGHTA and CDR2 FQGNSA come from the germline V gene. The V end lost 5 bases, the J end lost 2 bases, and 7 bases lay between the germline ends.

This clonotype was observed a single time. Written as DNA, the CDR3 is TGCAGTGCTCCGCCGGACCTGGACTATGGCTACACCTTC. Translation gives CSAPPDLDYGYTF. The J gene is TRBJ1-2, the V gene TRBV20-1; D is undetermined. This CDR3 contains 13 residues. The V gene's germline CDR1 is DFQATT and CDR2 SNEGSKA (reference sequence). V was clipped by 5 bases and J by 3 bases, with 13 bases between them.

This clonotype turned up a few times. The CDR3 DNA reads as TGTGCCAGCAGTTCCATCAGGGGGAATGAAGCTTTCTTT. Its protein is CASSSIRGNEAFF. This chain joins TRBV12-3 or TRBV12-4 and TRBJ1-1, with 7 nucleotides matching TRBD1. The CDR3 spans 13 residues. Unmatched junction bases numbered 6, after V lost 4 bases and J lost 7 bases.

This clonotype was counted a few times. This sequence joins TRBV5-1 and TRBJ2-3; D call uncertain. The CDR3 is 15 amino acids. Trimming took off 0 bases at V and 2 bases at J, with 10 bases between the two ends. In germline, CDR1 is SGHRS, CDR2 YFSETQ. Here the CDR3 reads CASSLDYRTTDTQYF. CDR3 DNA: TGCGCCAGCAGCTTGGACTACCGTACCACAGATACGCAGTATTTT.

J is TRBJ1-5 and V is TRBV2, with 9 bases that match TRBD1. Trimming took 6 bases from V and 10 from J; bases not matched to a gene: 13. The CDR3 consists of 15 residues. Germline V lookup: CDR1 SNHLY, CDR2 FYNNEI. CDR3 region: CASSGGQGFTGPQHF. The CDR3 DNA reads TGTGCCAGCAGCGGGGGACAGGGCTTCACCGGACCCCAGCATTTT.

The chain employs TRBV7-9 and TRBJ2-7; TRBD1 matches 7 bases. The J call may be wrong; the DNA end is better matched by TRBJ2-5. The CDR3 contains 16 residues. Germline CDR1 reads SEHNR; CDR2 reads FQNEAQ (reference sequence). The CDR3 protein is CASSLNLGQIQETQYF. The CDR3 DNA reads TGTGCCAGCAGCTTAAATCTGGGACAGATACAAGAGACCCAGTACTTC.

The rearrangement links TRBV7-9 to TRBJ2-7, with D perhaps being TRBD1 or TRBD2 (6 bases each). Germline loops: CDR1 SEHNR, CDR2 FQNEAQ (reference sequence). Trimming left V 5 bases short and J 2 bases short, with 16 bases between. The CDR3 totals 15 residues. The CDR3 sequence is CASSTSRGTPYEQYF. The CDR3 DNA follows: TGTGCCAGCAGCACTTCACGGGGGACACCCTACGAGCAGTACTTC. The whole variable domain, remainder taken from reference TRBV7-9 and TRBJ2-7, is DTGVSQNPRHKITKRGQNVTFRCDPISEHNRLYWYRQTLGQGPEFLTYFQNEAQLEKSRLLSDRFSAERPKGSFSTLEIQRTEQGDSAMYLCASSTSRGTPYEQYFGPGTRLTVT.

The chain has TRBV9 and TRBJ2-3; no reliable D call. Germline CDR1 SGDLS, CDR2 YYNGEE. The CDR3 spans 15 residues. V lost 4 bases to trimming and J lost 5 bases, with 17 bases between them. The CDR3 is CASSPLWWDLDTQYF. The CDR3 coding sequence is TGTGCCAGCAGCCCTCTCTGGTGGGATCTAGATACGCAGTATTTT.

The chain recombines TRBV20-1 with TRBJ2-3; 7 bases align to TRBD1. The V segment lost 3 bases and the J segment 2 bases; nucleotides outside the gene matches: 5. Germline CDR1 and CDR2: DFQATT and SNEGSKA (reference sequence). This CDR3 is 14 amino acids long. In DNA, the CDR3 is TGCAGTGCTAGTAGGGGGCCTAACACAGATACGCAGTATTTT. This sequence encodes CSASRGPNTDTQYF.

Turning to this clonotype: The junction does not match germline at one end; this may be a read error. This rearrangement joins TRBV9 to TRBJ1-2, with D tentatively TRBD1 (6 bases). The germline V gene has CDR1 SGDLS and CDR2 YYNGEE. The CDR3 spans 14 residues. CDR3 in DNA: TGTGCCGGCAGCGTCGGGGGCCCCAACTATGGCTACACCTTC. Amino acid sequence: CAGSVGGPNYGYTF.

The V gene is TRBV28, the J gene TRBJ1-2; D unclear. The CDR3 spans 14 residues. Trimming removed 6 bases from V and 4 bases from J, with 15 bases in between. CDR1 and CDR2 from the germline V gene are MDHEN and SYDVKM. The CDR3 is CASRRTRARYGYTF. Written as DNA, the CDR3 is TGTGCCAGCAGGCGCACAAGGGCGCGCTATGGCTACACCTTC.

This clonotype was seen only a few times. The V call is TRBV6-1, the J call TRBJ2-1; 11 nucleotides agree with TRBD2. This CDR3 has 21 amino acids. With 0 bases clipped from V and 0 bases from J, the junction kept 13 bases outside the gene matches. Germline CDR1 and CDR2: MNHNS and SASEGT. The CDR3 reads CASSEAPLAGVTSSSYNEQFF. The DNA of the CDR3 is TGTGCCAGCAGTGAAGCCCCACTAGCGGGGGTTACCTCCAGCTCCTACAATGAGCAGTTCTTC.

This chain uses TRBV5-1 with TRBJ2-5; unclear D gene. The CDR3 is 16 residues long. V lost 7 bases, J lost 5 bases, and 24 bases lay in between. CDR1 and CDR2 (germline): SGHRS, YFSETQ. The CDR3 coding sequence is TGCGCCAGCCTGGATCAAAAGACCCGAAGCACGGAGACCCAGTACTTC. Residues: CASLDQKTRSTETQYF.

J is TRBJ2-3 and V is TRBV7-2; D not certain. V lost 4 bases to trimming and J lost 4 bases, with 15 bases between them. The germline CDR1 and CDR2 sequences are SGHTA and FQGNSA. The CDR3 has 15 amino acids. In nucleotides, the CDR3 is TGTGCCAGCAGCTCTAGGTCCGCAGCGCCAGATACGCAGTATTTT. Protein product: CASSSRSAAPDTQYF.

This clonotype has a handful of counts. This chain uses TRBV6-6 with TRBJ1-5; D unclear. V was shortened by 2 bases and J by 5 bases, with 7 bases between the two germline ends. Germline V gene data show CDR1 as MNHNY and CDR2 as SVGAGI (reference sequence). The length of the CDR3 is 13 residues. The CDR3 spells CASSYGSYQPQHF. In DNA, the CDR3 is TGTGCCAGCAGTTACGGCTCTTATCAGCCCCAGCATTTT.

This clonotype was found a few times. V usage is TRBV6-6 and J usage is TRBJ1-1; 9 nucleotides match TRBD1. Trimming removed 6 bases from V and 0 bases from J; junction bases left unmatched: 8. The CDR3 spans 16 residues. The V gene's germline CDR1 is MNHNY and CDR2 SVGAGI (reference sequence). CDR3 sequence reads: CASSDPGTGMNTEAFF. For the CDR3, the DNA is TGTGCCAGCAGCGACCCCGGGACAGGGATGAACACTGAAGCTTTCTTT.

This clonotype was counted at least ten times. The V and J genes are TRBV27 and TRBJ2-7; no definite D call. This CDR3 has 13 amino acids. V lost 6 bases to trimming and J lost 3 bases, with 12 bases between them. Per the germline V gene, CDR1 is MNHEY and CDR2 is SMNVEV (reference sequence). This CDR3 is CASSRGRSYEQYF. For the CDR3, the DNA is TGTGCCAGCAGCCGCGGACGGAGCTACGAGCAGTACTTC.

The rearrangement uses TRBV6-5 and TRBJ1-4, with D uncertain. V gave up 2 bases and J gave up 7 bases, with 11 bases separating them. The germline CDR1 and CDR2 sequences are MNHEY and SVGAGI. There are 14 residues in the CDR3. In DNA, the CDR3 is TGTGCCAGCAGTTACCGCCCTAGTGGTGAAAAACTGTTTTTT. It is translated as CASSYRPSGEKLFF.

The chain joins TRBV27 to TRBJ1-1; D might be TRBD1 (6 bases). The germline V gene encodes CDR1 MNHEY and CDR2 SMNVEV (reference sequence). V was clipped by 5 bases and J by 5 bases, with 15 bases between them. The CDR3 has 14 residues. Here the CDR3 DNA reads TGTGCCAGCAGTGCCGGGGGGGGGCGGACTGAAGCTTTCTTT. Amino acid sequence: CASSAGGGRTEAFF.

The chain links TRBV5-1 to TRBJ1-5, with TRBD1 matching 8 bases. Unmatched junction bases numbered 3, after V lost 5 bases and J lost 5 bases. The CDR3 length is 13 residues. CDR1 is SGHRS and CDR2 is YFSETQ in the germline V gene. This CDR3 reads CASRGQEDQPQHF. The CDR3, as DNA: TGCGCCAGCAGGGGACAGGAAGATCAGCCCCAGCATTTT.

There are a few counts of this clonotype. The V and J genes are TRBV7-2 and TRBJ2-1, with 8 positions matching TRBD2. Germline V gene data show CDR1 as SGHTA and CDR2 as FQGNSA. The CDR3 extends over 14 amino acids. The J segment lost 15 bases and the V segment lost 1 base, leaving 11 bases of the junction unmatched. The CDR3: CASSLGVLAAAGFF. Written as DNA, the CDR3 is TGTGCCAGCAGCTTAGGGGTACTAGCGGCGGCGGGGTTCTTC.

This clonotype was recorded a few times. The V call is TRBV12-3 or TRBV12-4, the J call TRBJ1-1; tentative D call: TRBD1 (6 bases). The CDR3 contains 15 residues. V lost 7 bases, J lost 0 bases, and 15 bases lay in between. Here the CDR3 DNA reads TGTGCCAGCACCCCACAGGGTAGGTTGAACACTGAAGCTTTCTTT. Translating gives CASTPQGRLNTEAFF.

To note about this clonotype: Being one base from a much bigger clone, this may be a read error. V and J are TRBV7-2 and TRBJ2-3, with 8 positions matching TRBD2. The CDR3 consists of 15 residues. J lost 2 bases, V lost 2 bases, and 3 bases had no gene match. From germline, CDR1 is SGHTA and CDR2 FQGNSA. The CDR3 is CTSSLLAGLTDTQYF. The CDR3 nucleotides are TGTACCAGCAGCTTACTAGCGGGCCTCACAGATACGCAGTATTTT.

This clonotype was counted between two and nine times. The genes are TRBV12-3 or TRBV12-4 and TRBJ2-5, with D possibly being TRBD1 (5 bases). Deletions cut 3 bases from V and 1 base from J, with 24 bases between. This CDR3 is built from 19 residues. CDR3 amino acids: CASSFFRFRQPYFQETQYF. The CDR3 DNA reads as TGTGCCAGCAGTTTTTTTAGGTTCAGACAGCCATACTTCCAAGAGACCCAGTACTTC.

This clonotype was found a few times. The genes are TRBV28 and TRBJ2-1; D not resolved. From germline, CDR1 is MDHEN and CDR2 SYDVKM. The V and J ends lost 0 bases and 8 bases respectively, with 5 bases between them. The CDR3 has 12 amino acids. CDR3 loop: CASSLWAYEQFF. The DNA for the CDR3 is TGTGCCAGCAGTTTATGGGCGTATGAGCAGTTCTTC. Using reference TRBV28 and TRBJ2-1 for the parts outside the CDR3, the full variable domain is DVKVTQSSRYLVKRTGEKVFLECVQDMDHENMFWYRQDPGLGLRLIYFSYDVKMKEKGDIPEGYSVSREKKERFSLILESASTNQTSMYLCASSLWAYEQFFGPGTRLTVL.

The chain is built from TRBV5-1 and TRBJ2-6; no reliable D call. The CDR3 has 16 residues. With 0 bases removed from V and 1 base from J, the gap between germline ends came to 8 bases. CDR1 is SGHRS and CDR2 is YFSETQ in the germline V gene. The CDR3 nucleotides are TGCGCCAGCAGCTTGGGACATGGGTCTGGGGCCAACGTCCTGACTTTC. It codes for CASSLGHGSGANVLTF.